This T cell receptor beta chain was recorded in a study of T cells in Graves' hyperthyroidism and ophthalmopathy. The CDR3 contains 16 residues. CDR1 is SGDLS and CDR2 is YYNGEE in the germline V gene. V was pared by 0 bases and J by 4 bases, with 15 bases between. Uncontrolled infection, other autoimmune disease, pregnancy or lactation led to exclusion. Diagnoses were made from clinical symptoms, serum measures (thyroxine and TRAb), thyroid ultrasound and orbital computed tomography. The PBMCs were sourced from fresh peripheral blood (about 9.7 ml). This clonotype was picked up a small number of times. The CDR3 regions of TCR beta were amplified from RNA transcripts. The HTBI set primed first-round TCR CDR3 RT-PCR. TCRdb re-derived calls from the multiplex PCR reads in MiXCR, one entry per CDR3 protein. This sample has some 690,000 distinct CDR3 sequences, with roughly 17% found just once.

Sequenced: blood. The TCR sequence derives from a man aged 50 to 60 with Graves' hyperthyroidism. The chain is built from TRBV9 and TRBJ2-3, with TRBD2 as a possible D gene (5 bases). This CDR3 reads CASSVATWERPDTQYF. CDR3 sequence (DNA): TGTGCCAGCAGCGTAGCTACATGGGAGCGCCCAGATACGCAGTATTTT.